This TCR beta chain was recovered during a study of identical twins. Study findings and constraints: Out-of-frame alpha sequences shared between twins exhibited an excess of low generation probability. In cord blood, abundant beta clonotypes had fewer insertions; memory showed no trend.

TCRdb re-called the 5' RACE reads with MiXCR, one entry per CDR3 protein. The repertoire holds about 520,000 distinct CDR3 sequences, less than 25% seen once, with about 0.91% in the top ten. The CDR3 loop spans 15 amino acids. The germline V gene has CDR1 SGHRS and CDR2 YFSETQ. Between the trimmed V and J ends, which lost 0 bases and 1 base, there was a span of 10 bases. A remark on this clonotype: Its antigen is unidentified.

The sample was also reused in another study, on T cells expressing NK-cell markers. That study reports: The eight sequenced donors comprised seven who were HCMV-seropositive and one who was seronegative.

The chain carries TRBV5-1 and TRBJ1-1; D remains ambiguous. This TCR derives from a woman aged 18-29 years in good health. Sequenced sample: CD4+ T cells sorted from blood. The CDR3 nucleotides are TGCGCCAGCAGCTTGGCAGGACTGCCGAACACTGAAGCTTTCTTT. This translates into CASSLAGLPNTEAFF. Filled out from reference TRBV5-1 and TRBJ1-1, the complete variable domain reads KAGVTQTPRYLIKTRGQQVTLSCSPISGHRSVSWYQQTPGQGLQFLFEYFSETQRNKGNFPGRFSGRQFSNSRSEMNVSTLELGDSALYLCASSLAGLPNTEAFFGQGTRLTVV.